The rows below give T cell receptor beta chains drawn from one sample of a study of blood T cell repertoires in COVID-19. Data came from immunoSEQ multiplex PCR; TCRdb stores just in-frame clones and leaves some out. Among over 100,000 clones listed, 86% were seen once. The sample taken for sequencing was peripheral blood. The receptors shown here come from a woman in her 70s with COVID-19, enrolled during active disease. Each CDR3 is given with its conserved first and last residue. D genes are given only for firm matches. Not all rows give a size; the values are once, few, many and, for expanded clones, a class.

J gene: TRBJ1-6; CDR3 length: 14; D gene: -; V gene: TRBV28; clone size: -; CDR3 protein: CASSLPGDNSPLHF; CDR3 DNA: TGTGCCAGCAGTTTACCCGGGGATAATTCACCCCTCCACTTT
J gene: TRBJ1-6; CDR3 length: 16; D gene: -; V gene: TRBV5-6; clone size: -; CDR3 protein: CASSFGLVSYNSPLHF; CDR3 DNA: TGTGCCAGCAGTTTTGGACTGGTCTCCTATAATTCACCCCTCCACTTT
J gene: TRBJ2-1; CDR3 length: 17; D gene: TRBD2; V gene: TRBV7-8; clone size: -; CDR3 protein: CASSLTGLAGLYNEQFF; CDR3 DNA: TGTGCCAGCAGCTTAACGGGACTAGCGGGGTTGTACAATGAGCAGTTCTTC
J gene: TRBJ1-4; CDR3 length: 12; D gene: -; V gene: TRBV12-3/TRBV12-4; clone size: -; CDR3 protein: CASRTLYEKLFF; CDR3 DNA: TGTGCCAGCAGGACACTCTATGAAAAACTGTTTTTT
J gene: TRBJ2-7; CDR3 length: 14; D gene: TRBD1; V gene: TRBV6-5; clone size: -; CDR3 protein: CASRGDRADNEQYF; CDR3 DNA: TGTGCCAGCAGGGGGGACAGGGCTGATAACGAGCAGTACTTC
J gene: TRBJ1-2; CDR3 length: 15; D gene: TRBD1; V gene: TRBV27; clone size: -; CDR3 protein: CASRQGDHKEGGYTF; CDR3 DNA: TGTGCCAGCAGGCAGGGGGATCATAAGGAAGGTGGCTACACCTTC
J gene: TRBJ2-2; CDR3 length: 14; D gene: -; V gene: TRBV6-5; clone size: -; CDR3 protein: CASSWPGGTGELFF; CDR3 DNA: TGTGCCAGCAGCTGGCCCGGGGGTACCGGGGAGCTGTTTTTT
J gene: TRBJ2-5; CDR3 length: 16; D gene: TRBD1; V gene: TRBV5-1; clone size: -; CDR3 protein: CASSSWPGQGRETQYF; CDR3 DNA: TGCGCCAGCAGTTCCTGGCCGGGACAGGGGCGGGAGACCCAGTACTTC
J gene: TRBJ1-6; CDR3 length: 15; D gene: -; V gene: TRBV5-1; clone size: -; CDR3 protein: CASSILQGENSPLHF; CDR3 DNA: TGCGCCAGCAGCATACTACAGGGAGAGAATTCACCCCTCCACTTT
J gene: TRBJ2-5; CDR3 length: 14; D gene: -; V gene: TRBV5-6; clone size: -; CDR3 protein: CASSGTPYQETQYF; CDR3 DNA: TGTGCCAGCAGTGGGACTCCTTACCAAGAGACCCAGTACTTC
J gene: TRBJ1-2; CDR3 length: 9; D gene: -; V gene: TRBV29-1; clone size: -; CDR3 protein: CSFLRGYTF; CDR3 DNA: TGCAGCTTTCTAAGGGGATACACCTTC
J gene: TRBJ1-1; CDR3 length: 13; D gene: -; V gene: TRBV14; clone size: -; CDR3 protein: CASSQRMNTEAFF; CDR3 DNA: TGTGCCAGCAGCCAGAGAATGAACACTGAAGCTTTCTTT
J gene: TRBJ2-5; CDR3 length: 17; D gene: -; V gene: TRBV21-1; clone size: -; CDR3 protein: CASSKVRPAGEQETQYF; CDR3 DNA: TGTGCCAGCAGCAAAGTCCGTCCAGCGGGGGAACAAGAGACCCAGTACTTC
J gene: TRBJ1-6; CDR3 length: 15; D gene: -; V gene: TRBV19; clone size: -; CDR3 protein: CASSPRTGRNSPLHF; CDR3 DNA: TGTGCCAGTAGTCCTAGGACTGGGCGAAATTCACCCCTCCACTTT
J gene: TRBJ2-7; CDR3 length: 13; D gene: -; V gene: TRBV29-1; clone size: -; CDR3 protein: CSVGGQGSYEQYF; CDR3 DNA: TGCAGCGTTGGGGGGCAGGGATCCTACGAGCAGTACTTC
J gene: TRBJ1-1; CDR3 length: 15; D gene: TRBD1; V gene: TRBV6-1; clone size: once; CDR3 protein: CASSEEGGGVTEAFF; CDR3 DNA: TGTGCCAGCAGTGAAGAAGGAGGGGGCGTCACTGAAGCTTTCTTT
J gene: TRBJ1-6; CDR3 length: 16; D gene: TRBD1; V gene: TRBV2; clone size: -; CDR3 protein: CASSAGQGGYNSPLHF; CDR3 DNA: TGTGCCAGCAGTGCGGGACAGGGCGGCTATAATTCACCCCTCCACTTT
J gene: TRBJ1-3; CDR3 length: 15; D gene: TRBD1; V gene: TRBV11-2; clone size: -; CDR3 protein: CASSLRDRPGNTIYF; CDR3 DNA: TGTGCCAGCAGCTTACGGGACAGACCTGGAAACACCATATATTTT
J gene: TRBJ2-3; CDR3 length: 19; D gene: TRBD2; V gene: TRBV9; clone size: once; CDR3 protein: CASSVGRGGLAAYTDTQYF; CDR3 DNA: TGTGCCAGCAGCGTAGGCCGGGGGGGACTAGCGGCTTACACAGATACGCAGTATTTT
J gene: TRBJ2-3; CDR3 length: 17; D gene: TRBD2; V gene: TRBV5-8; clone size: -; CDR3 protein: CASSLVRPGGGTDTQYF; CDR3 DNA: TGTGCCAGCAGCTTGGTCCGACCTGGCGGGGGGACAGATACGCAGTATTTT
J gene: TRBJ1-2; CDR3 length: 14; D gene: -; V gene: TRBV5-1; clone size: -; CDR3 protein: CASSFGSGVSGYTF; CDR3 DNA: TGCGCCAGCAGCTTCGGGTCCGGCGTCAGTGGCTACACCTTC
J gene: TRBJ2-5; CDR3 length: 15; D gene: TRBD2; V gene: TRBV5-6; clone size: -; CDR3 protein: CASSLNTGGPRLMHF; CDR3 DNA: TGTGCCAGCAGCTTGAATACGGGGGGGCCCAGGTTAATGCACTTC
J gene: TRBJ1-5; CDR3 length: 15; D gene: -; V gene: TRBV19; clone size: -; CDR3 protein: CASSSLRSGNQPQHF; CDR3 DNA: TGTGCCAGTAGTAGCCTACGGAGCGGCAATCAGCCCCAGCATTTT
J gene: TRBJ1-3; CDR3 length: 13; D gene: TRBD1; V gene: TRBV19; clone size: -; CDR3 protein: CASRSDRRNTIYF; CDR3 DNA: TGTGCCAGTAGGTCGGACAGGCGCAACACCATATATTTT
J gene: TRBJ2-1; CDR3 length: 12; D gene: -; V gene: TRBV12-3/TRBV12-4; clone size: -; CDR3 protein: CASSSKGNERFF; CDR3 DNA: TGTGCCAGCAGTTCTAAAGGCAATGAGCGGTTCTTC
J gene: TRBJ1-3; CDR3 length: 15; D gene: -; V gene: TRBV30; clone size: -; CDR3 protein: CAWSVLGTHGNTIYF; CDR3 DNA: TGTGCCTGGAGTGTACTTGGGACTCATGGAAACACCATATATTTT
J gene: TRBJ1-1; CDR3 length: 13; D gene: -; V gene: TRBV2; clone size: -; CDR3 protein: CASRNWGGTEAFF; CDR3 DNA: TGTGCCAGCAGGAATTGGGGGGGCACTGAAGCTTTCTTT
J gene: TRBJ2-3; CDR3 length: 14; D gene: -; V gene: TRBV5-1; clone size: -; CDR3 protein: CASSLGPSTDTQYF; CDR3 DNA: TGCGCCAGCAGCTTGGGGCCTAGCACAGATACGCAGTATTTT
J gene: TRBJ2-7; CDR3 length: 17; D gene: -; V gene: TRBV10-2; clone size: -; CDR3 protein: CASSEPPTVAMPGEQYF; CDR3 DNA: TGCGCCAGCAGTGAGCCACCGACAGTTGCAATGCCGGGCGAGCAGTACTTC
J gene: TRBJ2-3; CDR3 length: 17; D gene: TRBD2; V gene: TRBV7-2; clone size: -; CDR3 protein: CASSLGTSGGRTDTQYF; CDR3 DNA: TGTGCCAGCAGCTTGGGGACTAGCGGGGGGCGCACAGATACGCAGTATTTT
J gene: TRBJ2-1; CDR3 length: 18; D gene: TRBD2; V gene: TRBV5-1; clone size: -; CDR3 protein: CASSFGTSGAGGYNEQFF; CDR3 DNA: TGCGCCAGCAGCTTTGGGACTAGCGGGGCCGGGGGCTACAATGAGCAGTTCTTC
J gene: TRBJ1-1; CDR3 length: 14; D gene: TRBD1; V gene: TRBV29-1; clone size: -; CDR3 protein: CSAAGGQIYTEAFF; CDR3 DNA: TGCAGCGCCGCAGGGGGACAGATATACACTGAAGCTTTCTTT
J gene: TRBJ2-7; CDR3 length: 18; D gene: TRBD1; V gene: TRBV27; clone size: -; CDR3 protein: CASTKRGQGAYEVYEQYF; CDR3 DNA: TGTGCCAGCACTAAGCGAGGACAGGGGGCTTATGAGGTCTACGAGCAGTACTTC
J gene: TRBJ2-7; CDR3 length: 15; D gene: TRBD1; V gene: TRBV15; clone size: once; CDR3 protein: CATSRGTGSSYEQYF; CDR3 DNA: TGTGCCACCAGCAGAGGGACAGGGTCATCCTACGAGCAGTACTTC
J gene: TRBJ1-2; CDR3 length: 14; D gene: -; V gene: TRBV3-1/TRBV3-2; clone size: -; CDR3 protein: CASSVDGVNYGYTF; CDR3 DNA: TGTGCCAGCAGCGTCGACGGAGTTAACTATGGCTACACCTTC
J gene: TRBJ1-2; CDR3 length: 16; D gene: TRBD1; V gene: TRBV6-4; clone size: medium-sized; CDR3 protein: CASSDTGQAVPYGYTF; CDR3 DNA: TGTGCCAGCAGTGACACGGGACAGGCGGTCCCCTATGGCTACACCTTC
J gene: TRBJ1-3; CDR3 length: 15; D gene: -; V gene: TRBV2; clone size: -; CDR3 protein: CASSVPQGSGNTIYF; CDR3 DNA: TGTGCCAGCAGTGTCCCGCAGGGCTCAGGAAACACCATATATTTT
J gene: TRBJ1-1; CDR3 length: 12; D gene: -; V gene: TRBV7-9; clone size: -; CDR3 protein: CASSSTETEAFF; CDR3 DNA: TGTGCCAGCAGCTCAACAGAAACTGAAGCTTTCTTT
J gene: TRBJ1-1; CDR3 length: 15; D gene: TRBD1; V gene: TRBV3-1/TRBV3-2; clone size: -; CDR3 protein: CASSQGQGSNTEAFF; CDR3 DNA: TGTGCCAGCAGCCAGGGACAGGGCTCAAACACTGAAGCTTTCTTT
J gene: TRBJ1-4; CDR3 length: 15; D gene: -; V gene: TRBV3-1/TRBV3-2; clone size: once; CDR3 protein: CASSQAGTQNEKLFF; CDR3 DNA: TGTGCCAGCAGCCAGGCAGGGACACAAAATGAAAAACTGTTTTTT
J gene: TRBJ1-5; CDR3 length: 16; D gene: -; V gene: TRBV5-5; clone size: -; CDR3 protein: CASSLFGDNSNQPQHF; CDR3 DNA: TGTGCCAGCAGCTTGTTTGGAGATAATAGCAATCAGCCCCAGCATTTT
J gene: TRBJ1-2; CDR3 length: 14; D gene: -; V gene: TRBV28; clone size: -; CDR3 protein: CASSLSVSDYGYTF; CDR3 DNA: TGTGCCAGCAGTTTATCAGTCAGCGACTATGGCTACACCTTC